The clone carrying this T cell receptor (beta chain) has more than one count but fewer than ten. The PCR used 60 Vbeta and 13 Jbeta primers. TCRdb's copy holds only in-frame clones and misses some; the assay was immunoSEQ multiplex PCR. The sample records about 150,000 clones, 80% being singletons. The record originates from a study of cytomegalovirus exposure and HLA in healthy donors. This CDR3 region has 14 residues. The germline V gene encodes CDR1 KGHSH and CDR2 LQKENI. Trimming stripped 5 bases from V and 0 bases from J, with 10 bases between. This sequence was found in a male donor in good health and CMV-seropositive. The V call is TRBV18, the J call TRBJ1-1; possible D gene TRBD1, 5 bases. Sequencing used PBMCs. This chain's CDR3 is CASSTGVVNTEAFF. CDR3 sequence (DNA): TGTGCCAGCTCAACGGGGGTGGTGAACACTGAAGCTTTCTTT.